A selection of T cell receptor beta chains follows, all from one sample in a study of Tregs in tolerant kidney transplant recipients. Assay: immunoSEQ multiplex PCR; the TCRdb copy retains only in-frame clones and omits some. The sample includes 60,000 to 65,000 clones, 98% of them seen just once. This specimen was Tregs from blood, taken before the transplant. These receptors originate from a human donor who received a combined kidney and bone marrow transplant. The CDR3 runs from the conserved cysteine through the conserved F or W. A D gene is named only where the DNA matches it firmly. Not all rows give a size; the values are once, few, many and, for expanded clones, a class.

- TRBJ1-2 TRBV5-1 - TGCGCCAGCAGAACACAGGGAAATGGCTACACCTTC CASRTQGNGYTF
- TRBJ2-7 TRBV10-3 - TGTGCCATCAGTGAGGAGTTGCGGGAAGGTTCCGAGCAGTACTTC CAISEELREGSEQYF
TRBD1 TRBJ1-1 TRBV19 - TGTGCCAGTAGTATAAGTACGGGACAGGGGGGCACTGAAGCTTTCTTT CASSISTGQGGTEAFF
TRBD2 TRBJ2-3 TRBV5-4 - TGTGCCAGCAGCCTCTCGAGCGGGGTCCTCTCAGATACGCAGTATTTT CASSLSSGVLSDTQYF
TRBD2 TRBJ2-7 TRBV7-2 - TGTGCCAGCAGCTCCCTAGCGGGATTGGGCGAGCAGTACTTC CASSSLAGLGEQYF
- TRBJ2-1 TRBV9 - TGTGCCAGCAGCGTAGCGCTCGCCGGGTTAGAGCAGTTCTTC CASSVALAGLEQFF
TRBD1 TRBJ2-5 TRBV7-3 - TGTGCCAGCAGCCCAAACCCGGGACAGCAAGAGACCCAGTACTTC CASSPNPGQQETQYF
- TRBJ1-3 TRBV5-1 - TGCGCCAGCAGCTTGGTATCAGGGACTGGAAACACCATATATTTT CASSLVSGTGNTIYF
TRBD1 TRBJ2-7 TRBV10-3 - TGTGCCATCAGGGACAGGGCCGGCGACGAGCAGTACTTC CAIRDRAGDEQYF
TRBD1 TRBJ1-4 TRBV5-1 - TGCGCCAGCAGCGGACAGGGGAATGAAAAACTGTTTTTT CASSGQGNEKLFF
TRBD2 TRBJ2-1 TRBV4-3 - TGCGCCAGCAGCCAAGAAGGAAGGAGCGGGAGGGCCAATGAGCAGTTCTTC CASSQEGRSGRANEQFF
TRBD2 TRBJ2-3 TRBV10-3 - TGTGCCATCAGTGGGGGGACTAGCGAAACGCAGTATTTT CAISGGTSETQYF
- TRBJ1-2 TRBV7-9 - TGTGCCAGCAGCACCCGAGGTGGATCTGGCTACACCTTC CASSTRGGSGYTF
TRBD2 TRBJ2-3 TRBV4-2 - TGTGCCAGCAGCCTAGCGGGGGTTAGGGATACGCAGTATTTT CASSLAGVRDTQYF
- TRBJ2-7 TRBV11-2 - TGTGCCAGCAGCTTAGATCCCGGACAGTTCTACGAGCAGTACTTC CASSLDPGQFYEQYF
- TRBJ1-2 TRBV7-2 once TGTGCCAGCAGCTTAAAGAGGAATGATATCTATGGCTACACCTTC CASSLKRNDIYGYTF
TRBD1 TRBJ1-5 TRBV19 - TGTGCCAGTAGCCAATCCGGGACAGGCCTGAATCAGCCCCAGCATTTT CASSQSGTGLNQPQHF
TRBD2 TRBJ2-5 TRBV5-1 - TGCGCCAGCAGCCGGCGGGGGGGTGGCCAGTACTTC CASSRRGGGQYF
TRBD1 TRBJ1-2 TRBV4-1 - TGCGCCAGCAGCCAAGGGACAGGGGGCCCTAACTATGGCTACACCTTC CASSQGTGGPNYGYTF
TRBD2 TRBJ2-2 TRBV7-8 - TGTGCCAGCAGCTTATTAGGACTAGCGGGAGTTAACACCGGGGAGCTGTTTTTT CASSLLGLAGVNTGELFF
- TRBJ2-1 TRBV27 - TGTGCCAGCAGTCCCCCCAGTTCTGTGCAGTTCTTC CASSPPSSVQFF
- TRBJ1-2 TRBV19 - TGTGCCAGTAGTATAGAAACAGCTTCTTGTTCTTGCACCTTC CASSIETASCSCTF
TRBD2 TRBJ2-1 TRBV6-1 once TGTGCCAGCAGTGCCAGACTAGCGGGAAGCAATGAGCAGTTCTTC CASSARLAGSNEQFF
- TRBJ1-5 TRBV28 - TGTGCCAGCGGGTTCCACGCCCCAGGGGTGGATCAGCCCCAGCATTTT CASGFHAPGVDQPQHF
TRBD2 TRBJ2-2 TRBV10-3 - TGTGCCATCACCTCGGGACTAGCGGGGGGGCAGAGCGGGGAGCTGTTTTTT CAITSGLAGGQSGELFF
- TRBJ2-7 TRBV2 - TGTGCCAGCAGTGAAGCGATCCCCCCTCGGACTTTGACAGGCTACTTC CASSEAIPPRTLTGYF
TRBD2 TRBJ2-7 TRBV5-1 - TGCGCCAGCAGCCCCGGGGGGAGGCTCTCCTACGAGCAGTACTTC CASSPGGRLSYEQYF
- TRBJ2-3 TRBV6-1 - TGTGCCAGCAGTGACCCCCCCCAGGTTGATACGCAGTATTTT CASSDPPQVDTQYF
TRBD1 TRBJ2-5 TRBV7-8 - TGTGCCAGCAGCTTAGGCACAGGGGGGACCCAGTACTTC CASSLGTGGTQYF
- TRBJ1-5 TRBV28 - TGTGCCAGCAGTTCGCCTCTAATTAATCAGCCCCAGCATTTT CASSSPLINQPQHF
- TRBJ1-2 TRBV7-8 - TGTGCCAGCACCCGAAGGGGTCAGGCGACTGGGGGCTACACCTTC CASTRRGQATGGYTF
TRBD1 TRBJ1-1 TRBV9 - TGTGCCAGCAGCGTAGCCGGACAGGGGACTGAAGCTTTCTTT CASSVAGQGTEAFF
- TRBJ1-2 TRBV7-2 - TGTGCCAGCAGCTTAGCGTCGGGGAACTATGGCTACACCTTC CASSLASGNYGYTF